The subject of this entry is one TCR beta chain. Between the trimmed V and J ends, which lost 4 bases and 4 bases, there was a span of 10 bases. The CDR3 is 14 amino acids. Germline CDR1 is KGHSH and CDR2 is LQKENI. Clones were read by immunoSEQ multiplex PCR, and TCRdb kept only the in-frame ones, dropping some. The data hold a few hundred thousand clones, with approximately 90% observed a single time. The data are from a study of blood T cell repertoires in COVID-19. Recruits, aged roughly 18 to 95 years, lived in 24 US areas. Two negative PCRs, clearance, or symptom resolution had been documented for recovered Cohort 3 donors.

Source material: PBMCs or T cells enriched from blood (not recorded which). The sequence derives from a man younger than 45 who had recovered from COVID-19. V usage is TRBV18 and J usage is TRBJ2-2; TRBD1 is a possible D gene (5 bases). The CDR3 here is CASSQQASTGELFF. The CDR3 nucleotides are TGTGCCAGCTCACAACAGGCCTCCACCGGGGAGCTGTTTTTT.